This T cell receptor beta chain was retrieved from a study of cytomegalovirus exposure and HLA in healthy donors. There are a few counts of this clone. Its antigen is undetermined. Study-level findings and limits: Of the V segments, some could not be distinguished, including TRBV6-2 and TRBV6-3, and were excluded.

This CDR3 region has 17 residues. V dropped 0 bases and J dropped 7 bases, with 19 bases sitting between them. CDR1 and CDR2 (germline): LGHNA, YSLEER. 13 Jbeta primers and 60 Vbeta primers were used for the PCR. The assay was immunoSEQ multiplex PCR, and TCRdb's table has in-frame clones only and misses some. The sample yields approximately 140,000 clones, roughly 66% seen once. Sequenced material: PBMCs. This receptor was taken from a woman between 18 and 29 years old in good health and CMV-seronegative. The J gene is TRBJ2-1, the V gene TRBV4-3; tentative D call: TRBD1 (7 bases). The CDR3 spells CASSQEGRGLAQNEQFF. In DNA, the CDR3 is TGCGCCAGCAGCCAAGAAGGTAGGGGGCTAGCGCAGAATGAGCAGTTCTTC.